This TCR beta chain was observed in a study of technical replicates of blood from a handful of donors. This clone was observed once. The repertoire was sequenced with immunoSEQ multiplex PCR; TCRdb's copy has only in-frame clones and lacks some. The sample comprises tens of thousands of clones, approximately 94% of which are singletons, and about 0.26% rests with the top ten. J was trimmed by 2 bases and V by 1 base; bases with no gene match: 6. This CDR3 has 17 amino acids. The germline V gene encodes CDR1 SQVTM and CDR2 ANQGSEA. The chain has TRBV29-1 and TRBJ2-6; 9 bases are a match to TRBD1. Sequencing was performed on T cells isolated from PBMCs. This TCR was recovered from a human donor in good health. The CDR3 DNA is TGCAGCGTTGAAGCGAGGGACAGGGTCCCTGGGGCCAACGTCCTGACTTTC. This codes for CSVEARDRVPGANVLTF.